This entry concerns a single T cell receptor beta chain. The antigen this receptor binds is unknown. Per-base qualities were not stored, and no clone one base away is much larger. For CDR1 and CDR2, the germline V gene (reference sequence) lists SEHNR and FQNEAQ. The CDR3 starts with the cysteine, ends with the phenylalanine, and has 13 residues. The sequence is cut down to CDR3 DNA, 39 bases in frame from base 1. Deletion took 3 bases off V and 2 bases off J, with a span of 8 bases between the germline ends. The data originate from a study of blood T cell repertoires in COVID-19 (TCRdb year 2020). For the wider study: The collaborator samples originated in the United States, Italy and Spain and spanned the acute and convalescent phases of COVID-19. Where HLA class I and class II types were available, the types were taken from metadata supplied by the sample provider, not from assay-based typing. The samples were drawn from the first 160 participants of the ongoing ImmuneRACE study and from over a thousand subjects provided by 6 global collaborators. Subjects who had been exposed to COVID-19, were actively infected with it, or had recovered from it provided the deeply sampled blood TCRbeta repertoires that made up the dataset. The prospective study material was composed of cDNA or gDNA derived from T cells, B-cell-depleted T cells, or PBMCs. The repertoires were made available in a free public database intended to serve as a resource for research on the immune response to SARS-CoV-2. The sample metadata nearly always contained a de-identified subject ID, COVID-19 status, age in years and sex.

TCRbeta CDR3 regions were amplified from genomic DNA using the immunoSEQ Assay, a bias-controlled multiplex PCR. In the original analysis: Within the assay, amplification of reference gene primers was used to estimate how many nucleated cells each sample contained. To quantify the absolute abundance of each unique TCRbeta CDR3 rearrangement, sequence reads were collapsed and filtered. For each sample, productive Simpson clonality was calculated as the square root of Simpson's diversity index over productive rearrangements. As stored in TCRdb, this immuneACCESS dataset retains in-frame rearrangements with V and J assigned. A fraction of the clones does not appear; measured against another copy, unresolved V genes explain less than half of the discrepancy, and the remainder lacks a known reason. The DNA was the basis for D and trimming; V, J and clone size are from that table. The table for this sample lists more than 100,000 clones; about 79% of them were counted only once. The ten biggest clones cover 3% to 4.5% of the sample.

Whole blood was collected in K2EDTA tubes by collaborating institutions according to the institutions' own protocols. For TCRbeta analysis, collaborators shipped samples in one of three forms: frozen whole blood, isolated PBMCs, or DNA extracted from either of those sample types. The investigation overall reported the following: The quantity of clinical and demographic metadata differed by source and by participant and was supplied without curation.

The rearranged segments are TRBV7-9 and TRBJ2-7; a weak D assignment points to TRBD1 (5 bases agree). This receptor was identified in an elderly woman with acute or convalescent COVID-19. The specimen sequenced was peripheral blood. The CDR3 amino acid sequence is: CASSFPGPYEQYF. The DNA is as follows: TGTGCCAGCAGCTTCCCAGGGCCCTACGAGCAGTACTTC.